The entry below describes one T cell receptor beta chain. Its antigen remains unknown. TCRdb reanalysed the reads using MiXCR and keeps one entry per CDR3 protein. The sample holds about 340,000 distinct CDR3 sequences, around 29% seen once. This sample was included in a study of T cell repertoires in cytomegalovirus infection. Study as a whole: Peptides in the study included HLA-C-restricted and HLA-B-restricted CMV epitopes.

CDR1 SQVTM and CDR2 ANQGSEA come from the germline V gene. CDR3 length equals 13 residues. The junction had 5 bases not matched to a gene; V was cut back by 8 bases and J by 3 bases. Study-wide results and caveats: Cumulative public TCR beta family frequency identified carriers of CMV plus the relevant HLA.

V is TRBV29-1 and J is TRBJ2-1, with 9 bases matching TRBD2. The clonotype was recovered from a human donor in good health (CMV status not recorded). Some clones in this sample may be carry-over from other donors' samples. The sequencing used cultured PBMCs, collected from culture after CMV antigen stimulation. The CDR3 coding sequence is TGCAGCTGCGGGGGGGCCAACTACAATGAGCAGTTCTTC. Its protein product is CSCGGANYNEQFF.